The entry below describes one T cell receptor beta chain. Its antigen is still unknown. Regarding time point: persistent/refractory GD, antithyroid drugs over 5 years with positive TRAb. RNA from PBMCs was the source of the TCR library. The entry originates in a study of regulatory T cells in long-lasting Graves disease. Overall study findings and caveats: With a small sample size, accuracy may have been reduced.

Building of the TCR beta libraries involved iRepertoire HTBI primers and Arm-PCR of CDR3 regions. TCRdb passed the multiplex PCR reads through MiXCR, listing each CDR3 protein once. The sample consists of 600,000 to 800,000 distinct CDR3 sequences, around 30% of them appearing once. The CDR3 sequence is 15 residues long. The V and J ends lost 7 bases and 0 bases respectively, with 18 bases between them. Germline lookup yields CDR1 SQVTM and CDR2 ANQGSEA. This chain connects TRBV29-1 to TRBJ1-1; TRBD1 might be the D (6 bases). The receptor was isolated from a female donor with Graves disease. The material sequenced was peripheral blood mononuclear cells (PBMCs), taken when the disease was refractory, from a patient treated with antithyroid drugs. The CDR3 sequence is CSAPEGGQMNTEAFF. DNA of the CDR3: TGCAGCGCCCCCGAGGGCGGACAGATGAACACTGAAGCTTTCTTT. The variable domain in full, with the rest retrieved from reference TRBV29-1 and TRBJ1-1, is SAVISQKPSRDICQRGTSLTIQCQVDSQVTMMFWYRQQPGQSLTLIATANQGSEATYESGFVIDKFPISRPNLTFSTLTVSNMSPEDSSIYLCSAPEGGQMNTEAFFGQGTRLTVV.